Below, 14 T cell receptor beta chains from the same sample are listed, as sequenced in a study of neurological immune-mediated disorders. TCRdb redid the calling of the 5' RACE reads with MiXCR, one entry per CDR3 protein. This sample has roughly 60,000 distinct CDR3 sequences, with 3.7% found just once. The sequenced material came from PBMCs. Source of these receptors: a woman aged 45-65 years with multiple sclerosis.

Ten or more counts support this clonotype. The chain carries TRBV7-6 and TRBJ2-7; 8 bases line up with TRBD2. The CDR3 runs 12 residues. Germline CDR1 reads SGHVS; CDR2 reads FNYEAQ. V trimming: 4 bases; J trimming: 6 bases; junction bases outside the gene matches: 2. The CDR3 sequence: CASSSGGGEQYF. The CDR3 DNA sequence: TGTGCCAGCAGCTCCGGGGGGGGCGAGCAGTACTTC.

This clonotype was seen repeatedly, ten times or more. The CDR3 nucleotides are TGTGCCAGCAGGGGGGCAGGGTACGAGCAGTACTTC. This gives the protein CASRGAGYEQYF. This chain uses TRBV7-2 with TRBJ2-7; weak D call: TRBD1 (6 bases). Germline loops: CDR1 SGHTA, CDR2 FQGNSA. Between the trimmed V and J ends, which lost 6 bases and 4 bases, there was a span of 10 bases. The CDR3 consists of 12 residues.

This clonotype occurred many times. The V call is TRBV12-3 or TRBV12-4, the J call TRBJ1-6; D remains unclear. V shed 1 base and J shed 6 bases, with 7 bases lying between them. This CDR3 contains 14 residues. The DNA for the CDR3 is TGTGCCAGCAGTTTAGGCAGGAGTAATTCACCCCTCCACTTT. It encodes CASSLGRSNSPLHF.

This clonotype was observed many times. CDR3 nucleotide sequence: TGCAGTGCGACTGGAGCCCTGAACACTGAAGCTTTCTTT. Amino acids: CSATGALNTEAFF. This chain joins TRBV20-1 and TRBJ1-1, with D unclear. Germline values: CDR1 DFQATT, CDR2 SNEGSKA (reference sequence). The CDR3 loop spans 13 amino acids. Trimming pared 6 bases from V and 0 bases from J, leaving 11 bases between.

This clonotype was found many times. This chain joins TRBV3-1 and TRBJ1-1, with no clear D. The CDR3 covers 13 residues. Germline CDR1 is LGHDT and CDR2 is YNNKEL (reference sequence). Trimming cost V 4 bases and J 0 bases, with 6 bases left between them. In DNA, the CDR3 is TGTGCCAGCAGCCTTGCCATGAACACTGAAGCTTTCTTT. Its translation: CASSLAMNTEAFF. The complete variable domain, with remaining parts taken from reference TRBV3-1 and TRBJ1-1, reads DTAVSQTPKYLVTQMGNDKSIKCEQNLGHDTMYWYKQDSKKFLKIMFSYNNKELIINETVPNRFSPKSPDKAHLNLHINSLELGDSAVYFCASSLAMNTEAFFGQGTRLTVV.

This clonotype was seen repeatedly, ten times or more. The J gene is TRBJ2-3, the V gene TRBV7-3, with 7 nucleotides matching TRBD1. Germline V CDR1 and CDR2: SGHTA, FQGTGA. The CDR3 totals 15 residues. V lost 0 bases and J lost 2; bases outside the gene matches: 2. The CDR3 DNA sequence: TGTGCCAGCAGCTTAACGACAGGGCTCACAGATACGCAGTATTTT. Encoded protein: CASSLTTGLTDTQYF.

This clonotype appeared many times. The chain combines TRBV7-2 with TRBJ1-4, with unresolved D. The CDR3 is 14 residues long. Germline V lookup: CDR1 SGHTA, CDR2 FQGNSA. V lost 5 bases and J lost 3, with 10 bases in between. CDR3 loop: CASSPEFANEKLFF. The DNA for the CDR3 is TGTGCCAGCAGCCCGGAGTTTGCTAATGAAAAACTGTTTTTT.

This clonotype has only a few counts. A much bigger clone sits one base away, suggesting this may be a read error. V is TRBV12-3 or TRBV12-4 and J is TRBJ2-1; the D is unclear. This CDR3 has 15 amino acids. V was shortened by 5 bases and J by 5 bases, with 16 bases between the two germline ends. CDR3 DNA sequence: TGTGCCAGCAGTCCCGGCCCCTTATCCCACAATGAGCAGTTCTTC. Its translation is CASSPGPLSHNEQFF.

The sample holds many counts of this clonotype. The chain joins TRBV5-1 to TRBJ2-7; 11 bases match TRBD2. The CDR3 sequence is 18 residues long. The junction had 10 bases not matched to a gene; V was cut back by 1 base and J by 1 base. The germline V gene encodes CDR1 SGHRS and CDR2 YFSETQ. The CDR3 here is CASSLLGASGRRSYEQYF. The DNA for the CDR3 is TGCGCCAGCAGCTTGTTGGGGGCTAGCGGGAGGCGATCCTACGAGCAGTACTTC.

This clonotype has ten or more counts. V is TRBV4-3 and J is TRBJ2-1, with 10 bases fitting TRBD2. Germline V lookup: CDR1 LGHNA, CDR2 YSLEER. The CDR3 spans 17 residues. J lost 2 bases, V lost 2 bases, and 6 bases had no gene match. CDR3 sequence (DNA): TGCGCCAGCAGCCAAATCGCCGGGACTAGCGCCTACAATGAGCAGTTCTTC. This gives the protein CASSQIAGTSAYNEQFF.

This clonotype was recorded at least ten times. V is TRBV5-1 and J is TRBJ1-2, with D possibly being TRBD1 (6 bases). The V end was cut by 4 bases, the J end by 5 bases, with 18 bases between. Germline lookup yields CDR1 SGHRS and CDR2 YFSETQ. This CDR3 contains 15 residues. The CDR3 DNA follows: TGCGCCAGCAGCCCAACAGGGAGGACCCAGTATGGCTACACCTTC. Amino acids: CASSPTGRTQYGYTF.

This clonotype has at least ten counts. This chain uses TRBV5-1 with TRBJ2-3; D may match TRBD1 or TRBD2 (6 bases each). The germline V gene has CDR1 SGHRS and CDR2 YFSETQ. There are 15 residues in the CDR3. The V end lost 0 bases, the J end lost 0 bases, and 8 bases lay between the germline ends. This chain's CDR3 is CASSLGGTSTDTQYF. The CDR3 DNA reads as TGCGCCAGCAGCTTGGGCGGGACAAGCACAGATACGCAGTATTTT.

This clonotype occurred many times. J is TRBJ2-6 and V is TRBV29-1; no clear D gene. Trimming pared 4 bases from V and 0 bases from J, leaving 10 bases between. The germline gives CDR1 SQVTM, CDR2 ANQGSEA. This CDR3 is built from 15 residues. The CDR3, as DNA: TGCAGCGTTGGAGAGGTCGTCTCTGGGGCCAACGTCCTGACTTTC. Its protein product is CSVGEVVSGANVLTF.

This clonotype occurred many times. The V gene is TRBV24-1, the J gene TRBJ2-7, with D possibly being TRBD1 (6 bases). V was shortened by 3 bases and J by 1 base, with 12 bases between the two germline ends. This CDR3 comprises 15 residues. CDR1 is KGHDR, CDR2 SFDVKD, per germline. Written as DNA, the CDR3 is TGTGCCACCAGTGATGCAGCACAGGGATCCTACGAGCAGTACTTC. Its translation is CATSDAAQGSYEQYF.